This paragraph covers one T cell receptor (beta chain) sequence. This record belongs to a study of cytomegalovirus exposure and HLA in healthy donors. The CDR3 runs to 17 residues. In germline, CDR1 is SGDLS, CDR2 YYNGEE. Trimming removed 4 bases from V and 0 bases from J; junction bases left unmatched: 5. PCR amplification relied on 60 Vbeta primers (plus 13 Jbeta primers). The table came from immunoSEQ multiplex PCR; TCRdb's copy has only in-frame clones and leaves some out. The repertoire holds some 98,000 clones, with roughly four fifths as singletons. The chain recombines TRBV9 with TRBJ1-4; 11 nucleotides match TRBD1. Sequencing used PBMCs. This sequence was found in a female donor in good health and CMV-seropositive. CDR3 sequence: CASSTRDRGATNEKLFF. The CDR3 DNA is TGTGCCAGCAGCACCCGGGACAGGGGGGCAACTAATGAAAAACTGTTTTTT.